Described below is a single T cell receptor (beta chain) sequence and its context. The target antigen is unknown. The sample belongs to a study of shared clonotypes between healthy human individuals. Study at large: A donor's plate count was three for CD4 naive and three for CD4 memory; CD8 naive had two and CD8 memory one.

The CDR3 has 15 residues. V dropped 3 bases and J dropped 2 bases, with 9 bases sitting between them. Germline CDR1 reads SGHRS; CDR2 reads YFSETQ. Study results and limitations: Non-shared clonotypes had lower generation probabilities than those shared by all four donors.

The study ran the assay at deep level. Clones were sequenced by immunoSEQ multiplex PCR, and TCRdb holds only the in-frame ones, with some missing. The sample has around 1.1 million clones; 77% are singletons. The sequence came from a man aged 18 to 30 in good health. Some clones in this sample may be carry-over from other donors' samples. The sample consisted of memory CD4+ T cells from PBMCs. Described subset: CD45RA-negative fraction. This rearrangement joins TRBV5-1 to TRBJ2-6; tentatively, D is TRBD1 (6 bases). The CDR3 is CASSSTGTGANVLTF. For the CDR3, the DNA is TGCGCCAGCAGCTCTACAGGGACTGGGGCCAACGTCCTGACTTTC.